What follows are 3 T cell receptor beta chains derived from one specimen sequenced in a study of OX40 agonist ivuxolimab in advanced cancers. Here immunoSEQ multiplex PCR was the method, and the copy in TCRdb shows in-frame clones only, minus some. The sample lists 22,000 or so clones, 80% to 90% occurring once. Sequences were derived from CD4+ or CD8+ T cells sorted from blood, sampled in a trial of the OX40 agonist ivuxolimab. Receptors originate from an adult with an advanced solid tumor such as melanoma, head and neck, liver or kidney cancer.

The table lists this clone with a count of one. This sequence joins TRBV28 and TRBJ2-1, with 7 nucleotides matching TRBD2. J gave up 5 bases and V 4 bases, and 11 bases lay outside the gene matches. Germline V CDR1 and CDR2: MDHEN, SYDVKM. The CDR3 sequence is 16 residues long. The CDR3 DNA is TGTGCCAGCAGTTCAATTAATCCGGGACTAAACAATGAGCAGTTCTTC. Encoded protein: CASSSINPGLNNEQFF.

This clone qualifies as medium-sized. V gene TRBV10-3 combines with J gene TRBJ2-1; 10 positions match TRBD2. The germline V gene encodes CDR1 ENHRY and CDR2 SYGVKD. The CDR3 is 15 residues long. The ends lost 8 bases at V and 3 bases at J; junction bases unmatched: 7. The CDR3 is CAISLASGGYNEQFF. The CDR3 nucleotides are TGTGCCATCTCGCTCGCTAGCGGGGGCTACAATGAGCAGTTCTTC.

To note about this clone: Because it lacks the conserved phenylalanine or tryptophan at the end, this CDR3 is likely a read error. Because the CDR3's place on the DNA is in doubt, the DNA is left out and the CDR3 is given as listed by TCRdb. The chain combines TRBV28 with TRBJ2-7; the D segment call TRBD1 is taken from the table without a DNA check. A total of 10 residues make up the CDR3, ends included. Germline CDR1 and CDR2: MDHEN and SYDVKM. The CDR3 here is CASSPISGQN.